This T cell receptor (beta chain) was captured by sequencing in a study of shared clonotypes between healthy human individuals. Germline V gene sequence: CDR1 SQVTM, CDR2 ANQGSEA. The germline V and J ends were trimmed by 5 bases and 4 bases, with 9 bases remaining between them. The CDR3 contains 11 residues. The authors distributed each subset's genomic DNA evenly over several immunoSEQ plates. Sorted subsets were amplified in replicate PCRs using around 200 ng DNA, 32,000 or so T cell genomes. The protocol was immunoSEQ multiplex PCR, while the TCRdb copy is restricted to in-frame clones and leaves out a portion. The profile shows about 2.3 million clones, 85% to 95% of them singletons. Only Caucasian adults living in Nashville, Tennessee served as donors.

Sequences were obtained from naive CD4+ T cells from PBMCs. Documented subset: CD45RA+ positively selected. The chain has TRBV29-1 and TRBJ2-7, with D possibly being TRBD2 (5 bases). The sequence was collected from a man between 18 and 35 years old in good health. Some clones in this sample may be carry-over from other donors' samples. CDR3 sequence: CSVPGVYEQYF. In DNA, the CDR3 is TGCAGCGTTCCCGGGGTGTACGAGCAGTACTTC.